This T cell receptor beta chain was captured by sequencing in a study of CD8 T cells in ankylosing spondylitis (dated by TCRdb to 2016 to 2017). About the study as a whole: The study profiled T cell receptor beta repertoires in healthy donors and ankylosing spondylitis patients to find disease-linked TCR variants. In total, the full study cohort was made up of 108 healthy donors and 20 to 25 ankylosing spondylitis patients. Samples of peripheral blood were taken, and for ankylosing spondylitis patients, synovial fluid was collected as well.

The reads were generated on an Illumina HiSeq 2500. Quantitative 5'-RACE with molecular barcodes was used to prepare TCR beta libraries. Per the source publication's procedure: Disease-linked TCR variants were identified with a new computational method built on a probabilistic model of VDJ rearrangement. TCRdb itself trimmed the public reads at Q25 with fastp, ran MiXCR and retained productive beta chains. Each CDR3 protein appears once, grouped with its most common genes and DNA. The V and J calls, along with clone size, are taken from TCRdb and not from the paper's own processing. The sample table shows hundreds of thousands of distinct CDR3 sequences, and 20% to 25% are seen once. The ten largest account for roughly 3.6% of the sample. Beyond this particular receptor, the publication reports: Some TCR beta motif variants had previously been reported in synovial fluid and blood of reactive arthritis patients, which suggested common disease-initiation mechanisms. Blood from ankylosing spondylitis patients appeared to be characterized by a TCR beta motif composed of roughly eight highly homologous amino acid variants. The disease-linked clones showed a CD8+ phenotype and occurred at relatively low frequencies in peripheral blood. The disease-linked clones were reported as significantly enriched in matched synovial fluid samples from ankylosing spondylitis patients.

V is cut by 6 bases and J by 1 base, and the space between the germline ends is 16 bases. CDR1 and CDR2 were assigned from the germline V gene (reference sequence) as DFQATT and SNEGSKA. Counted from cysteine to phenylalanine, this CDR3 has 15 amino acids. Only the CDR3 portion is preserved as DNA: 45 bases, with reading frame beginning at the first base. This clonotype was seen many times. Its binding antigen is unknown. One base away there is no much larger clone; base qualities are not given. This chain joins TRBV20-1 to TRBJ1-5; no D segment can be confidently identified. Sequencing was carried out using blood, either unsorted or a sorted T cell fraction (not recorded which). The sequence was obtained from a female donor with ankylosing spondylitis or in good health (not recorded which). CDR3 reads: CSATRIRSSNQPQHF. The DNA sequence follows: TGCAGTGCCACAAGGATCAGGTCCAGCAATCAGCCCCAGCATTTT.